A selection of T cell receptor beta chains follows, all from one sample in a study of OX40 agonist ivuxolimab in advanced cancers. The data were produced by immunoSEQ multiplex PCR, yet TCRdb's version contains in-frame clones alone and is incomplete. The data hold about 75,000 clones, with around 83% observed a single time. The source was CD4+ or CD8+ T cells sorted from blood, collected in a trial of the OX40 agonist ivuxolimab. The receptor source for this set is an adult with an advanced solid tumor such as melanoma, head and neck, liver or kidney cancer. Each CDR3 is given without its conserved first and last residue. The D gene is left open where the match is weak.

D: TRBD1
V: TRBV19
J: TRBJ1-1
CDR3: ASSVRQGGTEAF

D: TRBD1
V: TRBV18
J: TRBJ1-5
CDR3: ASSPLPGTEGQPQH

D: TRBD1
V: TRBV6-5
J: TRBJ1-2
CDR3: ASSSDREVSGYT

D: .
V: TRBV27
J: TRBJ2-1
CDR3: ASNSPGSTYNEQF

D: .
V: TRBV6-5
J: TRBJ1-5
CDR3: ASSRGLPNQPQH

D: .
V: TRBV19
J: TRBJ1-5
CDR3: ASRARQYNQPQH

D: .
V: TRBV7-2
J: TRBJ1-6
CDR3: ASSPRWTGDSPLH

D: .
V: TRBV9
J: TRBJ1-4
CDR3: ASSANIGLVSEKLF

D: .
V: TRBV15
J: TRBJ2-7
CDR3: ATASVQVSSDEQY

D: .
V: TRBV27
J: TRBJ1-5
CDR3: ASSLNRDSNQPQH

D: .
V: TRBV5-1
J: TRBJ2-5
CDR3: ASSLTRNQETQY

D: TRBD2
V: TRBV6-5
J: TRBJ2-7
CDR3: ASSYLTSGAYEQY

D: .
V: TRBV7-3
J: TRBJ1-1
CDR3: ASSPAGGRNTEAF

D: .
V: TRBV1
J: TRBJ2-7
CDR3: TSSQDGTSGSNPYEQY

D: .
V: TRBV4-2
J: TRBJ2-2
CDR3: ASSQYATRPGATGELF

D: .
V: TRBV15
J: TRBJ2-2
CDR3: ATSRDNVRTGELF

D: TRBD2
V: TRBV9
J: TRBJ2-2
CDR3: ASSVDGASGGNTGELF

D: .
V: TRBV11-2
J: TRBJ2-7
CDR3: ASSTIQGSYEQY

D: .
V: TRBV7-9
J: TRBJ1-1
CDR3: ASSPQFIGPEAF

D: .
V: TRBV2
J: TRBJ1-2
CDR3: ASNILWLAGYGYT

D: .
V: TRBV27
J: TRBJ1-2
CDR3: ASSLTVTGGYT

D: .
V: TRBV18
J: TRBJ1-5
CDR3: ASSEQSSNQPQH

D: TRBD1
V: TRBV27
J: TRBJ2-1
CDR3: ASAGTGGNNEQF

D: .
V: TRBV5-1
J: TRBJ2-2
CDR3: ASSLDSSGELF

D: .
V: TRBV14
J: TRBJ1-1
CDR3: ASSRHGEAF

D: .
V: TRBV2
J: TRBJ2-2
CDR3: ASSEAAPNTGELF

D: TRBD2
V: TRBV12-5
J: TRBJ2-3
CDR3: ASGLGRSGGLGLLGHTDTQY